Listed below are T cell receptor beta chains from one sample, sequenced in a study of T cells in Graves' hyperthyroidism and ophthalmopathy. One entry per CDR3 protein, called by TCRdb with MiXCR from the multiplex PCR reads. Of some 210,000 distinct CDR3 sequences in the sample, 17% are singletons; the top ten hold around 50%. Sequencing was performed on blood. The receptor set was obtained from a man over 45 with Graves' hyperthyroidism. CDR3s include the opening cysteine and the closing phenylalanine or tryptophan. The D gene is left open where the match is weak. The size of a clone is reported for some rows only, either as once, few or many, or as a class for expanded clones.

TRBJ1-5,NA,NA,TRBV19,TGTGCCAGTAGTATTTGGGGCAGGCAATATCAGCCCCAGCATTTT,CASSIWGRQYQPQHF
TRBJ2-2,NA,NA,TRBV11-3,TGTGCCAGCAGCTTATCTAACAGCATTTTCACCGGGGAGCTGTTTTTT,CASSLSNSIFTGELFF
TRBJ2-1,NA,TRBD2,TRBV4-3,TGCGCCAGCAGACACGGCGGGGGGGATGAGCAGTTCTTC,CASRHGGGDEQFF
TRBJ2-2,many,NA,TRBV18,TGTGCCAGCTCACCACAGGAAGGGGGGCACACCGGGGAGCTGTTTTTT,CASSPQEGGHTGELFF
TRBJ1-5,NA,NA,TRBV19,TGTGCCAGTAGGAGCGGGACGTCTGGGAATCAGCCCCAGCATTTT,CASRSGTSGNQPQHF
TRBJ2-7,many,NA,TRBV2,TGTGCCAGCAGGACCGTTACCTACGAGCAGTACTTC,CASRTVTYEQYF
TRBJ2-1,many,NA,TRBV11-2,TGTGCCAGCAGCTTTAGGTCAGATCGGTCCTACAATGAGCAGTTCTTC,CASSFRSDRSYNEQFF
TRBJ2-1,many,NA,TRBV15,TGTGCCACCAGCAGAGGGGGGCTAGCGTACAATGAGCAGTTCTTC,CATSRGGLAYNEQFF
TRBJ2-7,many,NA,TRBV30,TGTGCCTGGAGCGACGTCCCCTACGAGCAGTACTTC,CAWSDVPYEQYF
TRBJ2-2,many,TRBD2,TRBV24-1,TGTGCCACCAGTGACCCCGGGACTAGCTCCGGGGAGCTGTTTTTT,CATSDPGTSSGELFF
TRBJ1-1,many,TRBD1,TRBV29-1,TGCAGCTTCACCGGGACAGACACTGAAGCTTTCTTT,CSFTGTDTEAFF
TRBJ2-7,many,NA,TRBV6-1,TGTGCCAGCAGCACCCCTAGGGAAGACTACGAGCAGTACTTC,CASSTPREDYEQYF
TRBJ1-1,few,NA,TRBV4-1,TGCGCCAGCAGTCCCCCCTTGGCCGGGGGAATAACTGAAGCTTTCTTT,CASSPPLAGGITEAFF
TRBJ2-1,many,TRBD2,TRBV30,TGTGCCTGGAGCAGCGGGCTAGCGGGGTTCTCCTACAATGAGCAGTTCTTC,CAWSSGLAGFSYNEQFF
TRBJ2-2,many,NA,TRBV20-1,TGCAGTGCTAGAGAACAGGGAAGGGACACCGGGGAGCTGTTTTTT,CSAREQGRDTGELFF
TRBJ2-1,many,TRBD1,TRBV29-1,TGCAGCGTTGCCGACAGGGGCTCCTACAATGAGCAGTTCTTC,CSVADRGSYNEQFF
TRBJ1-2,NA,NA,TRBV6-1,TGTGCCAGCAGTGACGGACGGGGACCGCTTAACTATGGCTACACCTTC,CASSDGRGPLNYGYTF
TRBJ2-1,NA,NA,TRBV28,TGTGCCAGCAGTTTAGGGGGGGCGTGGGGCAATGAGCAGTTCTTC,CASSLGGAWGNEQFF
TRBJ2-5,NA,NA,TRBV28,TGTGCCAGCAGTCACAGGGAGGAGACCCAGTACTTC,CASSHREETQYF
TRBJ1-2,many,TRBD1,TRBV2,TGTGCCAGCAACTTGGACAGGGTGGAGGACTATGGCTACACCTTC,CASNLDRVEDYGYTF
TRBJ2-7,NA,NA,TRBV7-2,TGTGCCAGCAGCGCCACGGGCAGGGACCCCGAGCAGTACTTC,CASSATGRDPEQYF
TRBJ1-1,NA,NA,TRBV5-1,TGCGCCAGCAGCTTGGCGGACAGTAACACTGAAGCTTTCTTT,CASSLADSNTEAFF
TRBJ2-7,many,NA,TRBV29-1,TGCAGCGTTGGAGACTATCTCTACGAGCAGTACTTC,CSVGDYLYEQYF
TRBJ2-1,few,NA,TRBV14,TGTGCCAGCAGTCGGAGAAGGGAACCCTACAATGAGCAGTTCTTC,CASSRRREPYNEQFF
TRBJ1-4,many,NA,TRBV28,TGTGCCAGCCGGAGGGAGGACGGTGAAAAACTGTTTTTT,CASRREDGEKLFF
TRBJ2-5,few,NA,TRBV5-1,TGCGCCAGCAGCTTGGAACCGAGGGGCCAAGAGACCCAGTACTTC,CASSLEPRGQETQYF
TRBJ2-1,many,NA,TRBV20-1,TGCAGTTTATACTCCTACAATGAGCAGTTCTTC,CSLYSYNEQFF